These 7 T cell receptor beta chains came from one sample sequenced in a study of T cell responses to AZD1222 COVID-19 vaccine (dated by TCRdb to about 2021). The method behind the library was the immunoSEQ multiplex PCR assay. TCRdb mirrors the immuneACCESS table, restricted to in-frame sequences. Some clones are absent from its copies; in checked studies, under half trace to an unresolved V gene, and the reason for the others is unknown. The sample yields approximately 150,000 clones; about 90% were counted once. About 7.5% of the sample comes from the top ten. The sample's time point label, in plain terms: about 28 days (+/-7) after the second vaccine dose. The intended sense of this specimen's treatment or condition label: meningococcal conjugate vaccine given as trial control. The sequencing used peripheral blood, collected 28 days after the second dose of the MenACWY control vaccine. The receptor set was obtained from an adult who received the MenACWY meningococcal vaccine as a control.

The V call is TRBV7-3, the J call TRBJ2-1; 12 nucleotides align to TRBD2. The CDR3 runs to 15 residues. The junction had 6 bases not matched to a gene; V was cut back by 4 bases and J by 8 bases. Germline CDR1 and CDR2: SGHTA and FQGTGA. CDR3 protein: CASSSSSGGAYEQFF. The CDR3 coding sequence is TGTGCCAGCAGCTCGTCTAGCGGGGGGGCTTATGAGCAGTTCTTC.

This clone was recorded only once. This sequence joins TRBV4-3 and TRBJ1-1, with unresolved D. This CDR3 has 18 amino acids. Germline CDR1 reads LGHNA; CDR2 reads YSLEER. Trimming removed 1 base from V and 0 bases from J, with 18 bases in between. CDR3 region: CASSQGLSEEPLNTEAFF. CDR3 bases: TGCGCCAGCAGCCAAGGCCTGTCAGAGGAGCCTTTGAACACTGAAGCTTTCTTT.

V and J are TRBV19 and TRBJ2-7, with 9 bases fitting TRBD2. V gave up 1 base and J gave up 6 bases; unmatched junction bases: 13. Germline V gene lookup returns CDR1 LNHDA and CDR2 SQIVND (reference sequence). The CDR3 sequence is 17 residues long. The CDR3 nucleotides are TGTGCCAGTAGTATAGGGCGGACTAGCGCCACCCCTGGCGAGCAGTACTTC. Encoded protein: CASSIGRTSATPGEQYF.

V is TRBV27 and J is TRBJ1-5; weak D call: TRBD1 (6 bases). V was cut by 7 bases and J by 5 bases, with 9 bases left in between. Germline CDR1 MNHEY, CDR2 SMNVEV (reference sequence). CDR3 size: 12 residues. CDR3: CASKQGDQPQHF. The CDR3 bases are TGTGCCAGCAAACAGGGCGATCAGCCCCAGCATTTT.

This chain joins TRBV7-9 and TRBJ2-3; D call uncertain. CDR1 is SEHNR, CDR2 FQNEAQ, per germline (reference sequence). Between the trimmed V and J ends, which lost 5 bases and 0 bases, there was a span of 9 bases. The CDR3 totals 14 residues. The CDR3 bases are TGTGCCAGCAGCCCTAGACTTAGCACAGATACGCAGTATTTT. Translated, it gives CASSPRLSTDTQYF.

J is TRBJ2-5 and V is TRBV6-5; 11 bases fit TRBD1. CDR1 and CDR2 (germline): MNHEY, SVGAGI. This CDR3 region has 14 residues. Germline trimming cut 10 bases from V and 1 base from J; bases unmatched to any gene: 5. The CDR3 DNA reads as TGTGCCAATTCGGACAGGGGGCCCCAAGAGACCCAGTACTTC. Its protein product is CANSDRGPQETQYF.

The J gene is TRBJ2-7, the V gene TRBV5-1, with D possibly being TRBD1 (6 bases). The V and J ends lost 3 bases and 2 bases respectively, with 9 bases between them. The CDR3 extends over 13 amino acids. Germline V gives CDR1 SGHRS, CDR2 YFSETQ. CDR3 sequence (DNA): TGCGCCAGCAGCTCCGGGACAACCTACGAGCAGTACTTC. It codes for CASSSGTTYEQYF. Based on the CDR3 plus reference TRBV5-1 and TRBJ2-7, the full variable domain is KAGVTQTPRYLIKTRGQQVTLSCSPISGHRSVSWYQQTPGQGLQFLFEYFSETQRNKGNFPGRFSGRQFSNSRSEMNVSTLELGDSALYLCASSSGTTYEQYFGPGTRLTVT.